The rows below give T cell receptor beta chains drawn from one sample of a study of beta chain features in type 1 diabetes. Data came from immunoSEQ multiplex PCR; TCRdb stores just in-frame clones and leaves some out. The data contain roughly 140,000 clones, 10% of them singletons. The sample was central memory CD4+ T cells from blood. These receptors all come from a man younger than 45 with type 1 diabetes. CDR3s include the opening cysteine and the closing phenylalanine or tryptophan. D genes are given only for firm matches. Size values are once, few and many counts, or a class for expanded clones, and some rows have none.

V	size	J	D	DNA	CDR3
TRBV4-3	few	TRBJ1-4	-	TGCGCCAGCAGCCCGAGTGGGCTAACCGAAAAACTGTTTTTT	CASSPSGLTEKLFF
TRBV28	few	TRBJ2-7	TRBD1	TGTGCCAGCAGTTTATTCGGACAGGGTGGGCAGTACTTC	CASSLFGQGGQYF
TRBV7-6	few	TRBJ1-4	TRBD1	TGTGCCAGCAGCTTAGGGACAGGGGTAGAAAAACTGTTTTTT	CASSLGTGVEKLFF
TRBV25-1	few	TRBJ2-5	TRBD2	TGTGCCAGCAAGGGTAGCGGGAGTCGAGAGACCCAGTACTTC	CASKGSGSRETQYF
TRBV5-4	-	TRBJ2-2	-	TGTGCCAGCAGTTCGGAGGTAGCCGTAACCGGGGAGCTGTTTTTT	CASSSEVAVTGELFF
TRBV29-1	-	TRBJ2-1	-	TGCAGCGTTAACAGCCTTAGCTCCTACAATGAGCAGTTCTTC	CSVNSLSSYNEQFF
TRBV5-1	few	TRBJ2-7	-	TGCGCCAGCAGCTTGGAAGTGAGTTCTGCTGAGCAGTACTTC	CASSLEVSSAEQYF
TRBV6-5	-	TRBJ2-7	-	TGTGCCAGCAGTTACTCGCCACAGCTGGAGCAGTACTTC	CASSYSPQLEQYF
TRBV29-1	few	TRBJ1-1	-	TGCAGCGTGCTCCGGACAGTGAACACTGAAGCTTTCTTT	CSVLRTVNTEAFF
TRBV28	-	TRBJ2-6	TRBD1	TGTGCCAGCCTGACACAGGGGGCCTCCCCCGGGGCCAACGTCCTGACTTTC	CASLTQGASPGANVLTF
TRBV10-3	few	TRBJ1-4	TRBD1	TGTGCCATCAGGGACAGGGGGGATGAAAAACTGTTTTTT	CAIRDRGDEKLFF
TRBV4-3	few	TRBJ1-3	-	TGCGCCAGCAGCCAGGGAGGGCGTAACACCATATATTTT	CASSQGGRNTIYF
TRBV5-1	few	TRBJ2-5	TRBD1	TGCGCCAGCAGCTCGGACAGGGGACGAGAGACCCAGTACTTC	CASSSDRGRETQYF
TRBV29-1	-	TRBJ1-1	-	TGCAGCGTTGGAGGGGTGGGGGCCTCAATGAACACTGAAGCTTTCTTT	CSVGGVGASMNTEAFF
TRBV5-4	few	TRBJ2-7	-	TGTGCCAGCAGCTTGGCCGCTGACAGACACCCATACAGCTCCTACGAGCAGTACTTC	CASSLAADRHPYSSYEQYF
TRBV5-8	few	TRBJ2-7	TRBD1	TGTGCCAGCAGCCTGGACAGGGGGCGAACCTACGAGCAGTACTTC	CASSLDRGRTYEQYF
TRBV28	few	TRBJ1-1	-	TGTGCCAGCAACTTACCACAGGGGAACACTGAAGCTTTCTTT	CASNLPQGNTEAFF
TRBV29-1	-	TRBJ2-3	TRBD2	TGCAGCGTTGAAGATCCCGGGGGGGTTAGCGGGAGTGTGACAGATACGCAGTATTTT	CSVEDPGGVSGSVTDTQYF
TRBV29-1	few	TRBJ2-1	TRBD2	TGCAGCGTGGGACTAGCGGCTGACAATGAGCAGTTCTTC	CSVGLAADNEQFF
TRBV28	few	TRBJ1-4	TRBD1	TGTGCCAGCAGTTCACCCGGGACAGGGCACGAAAAACTGTTTTTT	CASSSPGTGHEKLFF
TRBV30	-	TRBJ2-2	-	TGTGCCTGGAGGGCGGATAGGAACACCGGGGAGCTGTTTTTT	CAWRADRNTGELFF